This TCR beta chain is from a study of cytomegalovirus exposure and HLA in healthy donors. As for the study in general: Drawn from HLA-typed donors, tens of millions of unique TCRs were held in an early data release.

The CDR3 extends over 13 amino acids. Germline lookup yields CDR1 SQVTM and CDR2 ANQGSEA. V shed 2 bases and J shed 1 base, with 8 bases lying between them. The PCR made use of 60 Vbeta and 13 Jbeta primers. The repertoire was sequenced with immunoSEQ multiplex PCR; TCRdb's copy has only in-frame clones and lacks some. Counted here are under 200,000 clones, around 79% occurring once; the ten biggest clones make up over 12%. This chain connects TRBV29-1 to TRBJ1-1, with D possibly being TRBD1 (5 bases). This sequence was found in a man aged 50 to 60 in good health and CMV-seropositive. The sequencing input was PBMCs. The CDR3, as DNA: TGCAGCGTTGAATCCAGGGCGAACACTGAAGCTTTCTTT. Residues: CSVESRANTEAFF.